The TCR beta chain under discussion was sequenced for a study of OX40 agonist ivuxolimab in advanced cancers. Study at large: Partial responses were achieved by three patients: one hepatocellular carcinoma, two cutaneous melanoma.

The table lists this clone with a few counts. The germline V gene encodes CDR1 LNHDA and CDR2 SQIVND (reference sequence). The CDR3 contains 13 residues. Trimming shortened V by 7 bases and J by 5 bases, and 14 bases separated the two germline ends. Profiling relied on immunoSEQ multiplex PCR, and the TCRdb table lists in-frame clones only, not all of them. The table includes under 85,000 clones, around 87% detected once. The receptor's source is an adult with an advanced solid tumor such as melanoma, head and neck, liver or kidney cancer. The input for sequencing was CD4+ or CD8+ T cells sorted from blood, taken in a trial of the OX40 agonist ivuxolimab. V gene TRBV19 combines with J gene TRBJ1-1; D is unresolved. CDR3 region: CASTLKGSTEAFF. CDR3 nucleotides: TGTGCCAGTACTCTAAAGGGTTCGACTGAAGCTTTCTTT.